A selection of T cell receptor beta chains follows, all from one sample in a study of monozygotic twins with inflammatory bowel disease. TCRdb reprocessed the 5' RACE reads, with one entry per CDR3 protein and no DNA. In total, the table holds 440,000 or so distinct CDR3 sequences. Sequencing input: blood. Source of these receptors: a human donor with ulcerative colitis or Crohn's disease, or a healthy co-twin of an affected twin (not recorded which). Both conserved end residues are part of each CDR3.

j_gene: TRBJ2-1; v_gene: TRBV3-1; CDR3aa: CASSQGSAGSYNEQFF
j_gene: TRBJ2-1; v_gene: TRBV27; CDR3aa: CASSPGGGYNEQFF
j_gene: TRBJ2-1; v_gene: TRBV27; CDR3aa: CASSPAGTGAYNEQFF
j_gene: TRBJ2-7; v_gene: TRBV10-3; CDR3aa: CAISNSGGIYEQYF
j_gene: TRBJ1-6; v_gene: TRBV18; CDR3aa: CASSPTQGINSPLHF
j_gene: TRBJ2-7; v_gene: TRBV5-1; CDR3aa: CASTPLWGQDEQYF
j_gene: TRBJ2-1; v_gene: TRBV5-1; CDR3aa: CASSLEGPRGNEQFF
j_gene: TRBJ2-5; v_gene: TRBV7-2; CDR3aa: CASSLNQAETQYF
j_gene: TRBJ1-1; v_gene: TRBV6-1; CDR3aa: CASSGGQGFVAFF
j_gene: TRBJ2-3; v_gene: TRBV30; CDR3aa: CAWSVSLVISGDTQYF
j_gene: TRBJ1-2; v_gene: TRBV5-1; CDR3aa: CASSFRGGPYGYTF
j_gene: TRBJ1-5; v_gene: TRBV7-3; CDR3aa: CASSFTMGQPQHF
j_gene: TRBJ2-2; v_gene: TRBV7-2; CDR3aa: CASSSREWNTGEPFF
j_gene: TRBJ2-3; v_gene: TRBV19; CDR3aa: CASSVLQPGTDTQYF
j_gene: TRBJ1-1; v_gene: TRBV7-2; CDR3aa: CASRKGSPLNTEAFF
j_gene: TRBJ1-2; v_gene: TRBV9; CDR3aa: CASSADLQDLYGYTF
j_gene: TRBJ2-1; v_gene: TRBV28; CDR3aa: CASSPGLREQFF
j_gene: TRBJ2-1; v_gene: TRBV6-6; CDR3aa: CASSSRQLGDEQFF
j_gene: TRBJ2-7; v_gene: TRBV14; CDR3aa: CASSLLHRGRLAIEQYF
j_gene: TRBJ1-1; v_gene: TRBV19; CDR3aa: CASSIVGGGNTEAFF
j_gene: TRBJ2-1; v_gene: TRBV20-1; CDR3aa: CSARPAGGPNEQFF
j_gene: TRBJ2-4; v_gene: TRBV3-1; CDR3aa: CASSQGPSGGVAKNIQYF
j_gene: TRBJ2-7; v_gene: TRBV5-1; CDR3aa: CASSLAASGSRSSYEQYF
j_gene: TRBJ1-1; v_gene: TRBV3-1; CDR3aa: CASRVTLQGYGTEAFF
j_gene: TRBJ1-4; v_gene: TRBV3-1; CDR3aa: CASSQPRRQGDVKLFF
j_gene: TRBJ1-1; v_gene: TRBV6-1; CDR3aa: CASRPGWALLAEAFF
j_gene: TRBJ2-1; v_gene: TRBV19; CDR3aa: CASTALPNNEQFF
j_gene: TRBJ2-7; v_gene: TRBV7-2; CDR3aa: CASSPDRADEQYF
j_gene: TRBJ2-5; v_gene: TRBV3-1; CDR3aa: CASSHRLAGNQETQYF
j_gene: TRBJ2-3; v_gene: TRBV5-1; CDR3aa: CASSPWTGSLQFTDTQYF
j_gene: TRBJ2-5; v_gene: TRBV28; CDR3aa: CASSLYGGETQYF
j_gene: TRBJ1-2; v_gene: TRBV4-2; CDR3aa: CASSHRTRGETSDYGYTF
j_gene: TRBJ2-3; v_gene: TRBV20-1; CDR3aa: CSATLADSTDTQYF
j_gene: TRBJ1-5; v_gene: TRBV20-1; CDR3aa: CSARVDGDYSNQPQHF
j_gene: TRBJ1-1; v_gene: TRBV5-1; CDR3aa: CASSRPQSLDSRRMNTEAFF
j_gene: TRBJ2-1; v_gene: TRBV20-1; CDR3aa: CSARARGHNEQFF
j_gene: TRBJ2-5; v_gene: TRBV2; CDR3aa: CASSEDRAQETQYF
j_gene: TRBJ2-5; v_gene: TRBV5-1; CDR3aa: CASSPDLGETQYF
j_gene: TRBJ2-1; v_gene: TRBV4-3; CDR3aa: CASSQDRGQDNEQFF
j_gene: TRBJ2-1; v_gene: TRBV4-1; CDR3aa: CASSQDSSAGGNNEQFF
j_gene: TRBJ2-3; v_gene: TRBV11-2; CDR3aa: CASRLAGGSTDTQYF
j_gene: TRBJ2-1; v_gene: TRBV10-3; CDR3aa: CAISESGWTSHEQFF
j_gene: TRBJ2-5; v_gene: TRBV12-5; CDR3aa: CASGLPDGGSKETQYF
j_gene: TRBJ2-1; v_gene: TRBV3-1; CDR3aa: CASSQDQLSYNEQFF
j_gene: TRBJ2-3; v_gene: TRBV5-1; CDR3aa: CASSESTDTQYF
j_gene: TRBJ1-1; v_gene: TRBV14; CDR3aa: CASSRPPGAAGNTEAFF
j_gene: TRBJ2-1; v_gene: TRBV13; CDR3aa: CASSLVSGGAREQFF
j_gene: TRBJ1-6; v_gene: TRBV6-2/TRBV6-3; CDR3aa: CASSDRDRGYSPLHF
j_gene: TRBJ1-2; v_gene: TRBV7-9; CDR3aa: CASSLAGGRYGYTF
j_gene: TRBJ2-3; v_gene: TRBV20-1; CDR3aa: CSADRDWDPTDTQYF
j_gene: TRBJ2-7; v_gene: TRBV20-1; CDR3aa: CSATHLSGRGDEQYF
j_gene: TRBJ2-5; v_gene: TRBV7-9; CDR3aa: CASSFGGVVQETQYF
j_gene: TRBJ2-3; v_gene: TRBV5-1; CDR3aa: CASSTDLGFGSGDTQYF
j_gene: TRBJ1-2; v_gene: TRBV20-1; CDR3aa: CSARDRTRDVGGYTF
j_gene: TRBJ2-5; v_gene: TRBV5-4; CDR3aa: CASSNGQGSWQETQYF
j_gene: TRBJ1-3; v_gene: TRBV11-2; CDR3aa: CASSLQDSFFSGNTIYF
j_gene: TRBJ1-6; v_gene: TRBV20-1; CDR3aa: CSASDRASYNSPLHF
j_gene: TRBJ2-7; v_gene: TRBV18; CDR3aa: CASSPPLIRPSYEQYF
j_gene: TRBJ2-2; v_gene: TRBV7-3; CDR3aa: CASSLTMDTGELFF
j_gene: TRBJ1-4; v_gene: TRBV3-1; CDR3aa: CASSPFNEKLFF